The TCR beta chain described here comes from a study of cytomegalovirus exposure and HLA in healthy donors. Overall study results and limits: Later analysis found that TCR beta chains associated with HLA were more clonally expanded than other, equally common chains.

Notes on this clone: Its antigen remains unidentified.

Trimming stripped 5 bases from V and 4 bases from J, with 14 bases between. There are 14 residues in the CDR3. Germline lookup yields CDR1 SGHTA and CDR2 FQGTGA. The PCR contained 60 Vbeta and 13 Jbeta primers. Only in-frame clones appear in the TCRdb table, and some are missing; sequencing was by immunoSEQ multiplex PCR. The specimen's table records more than 100,000 clones. The receptor's source is a woman between 40 and 55 years old in good health and CMV-seronegative. The sequenced material came from PBMCs. The chain is built from TRBV7-3 and TRBJ1-2; D possibly corresponds to TRBD1 (6 bases). The CDR3 spells CASSGYRVSYGYTF. CDR3 DNA sequence: TGTGCCAGCAGCGGATACAGGGTTAGCTATGGCTACACCTTC.